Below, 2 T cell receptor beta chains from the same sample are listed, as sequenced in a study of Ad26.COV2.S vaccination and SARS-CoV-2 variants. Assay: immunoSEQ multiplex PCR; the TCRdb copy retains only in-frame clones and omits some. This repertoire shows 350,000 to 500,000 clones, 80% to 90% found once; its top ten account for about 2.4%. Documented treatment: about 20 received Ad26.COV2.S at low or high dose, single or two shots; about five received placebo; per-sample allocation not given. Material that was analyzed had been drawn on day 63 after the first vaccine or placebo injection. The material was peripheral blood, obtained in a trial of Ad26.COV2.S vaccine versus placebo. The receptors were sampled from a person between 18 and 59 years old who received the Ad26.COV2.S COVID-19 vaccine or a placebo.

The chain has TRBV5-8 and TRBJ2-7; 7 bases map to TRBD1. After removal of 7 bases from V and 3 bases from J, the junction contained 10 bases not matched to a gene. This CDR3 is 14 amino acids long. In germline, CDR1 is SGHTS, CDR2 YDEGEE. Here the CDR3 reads CASRKTGRGYEQYV. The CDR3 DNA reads TGTGCCAGCCGGAAGACAGGGAGAGGCTACGAGCAGTACGTC.

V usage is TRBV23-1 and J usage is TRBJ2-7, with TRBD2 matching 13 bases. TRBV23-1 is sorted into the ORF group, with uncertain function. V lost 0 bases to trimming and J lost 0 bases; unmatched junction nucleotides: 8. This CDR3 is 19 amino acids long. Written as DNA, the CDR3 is TGCGCCAGCAGTCAATCTCCGGGACTAGCGGGATACTTCTCCTACGAGCAGTACTTC. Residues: CASSQSPGLAGYFSYEQYF.